This record concerns one T cell receptor (beta chain) sequence. It has no known antigen specificity. The record has no base qualities; no much larger clone is one base away. This entry is derived from a study of cytomegalovirus exposure and HLA in healthy donors (TCRdb year 2017). Describing the broader study: In an earlier analysis of approximately 640 of the donors, about 270 Gb of sequence data and 100 million or so unique TCR beta sequences from 150 million to 200 million T cells were reported. An early release that covered 500 to 800 HLA-typed donors contained around 330 gigabases of sequencing data and around 85 million unique TCR sequences. Among the roughly 400 genotyped donors, 75% to 90% belonged to the genetic ancestry cluster associated with self-reported Caucasian donors. The aim of the study was to test whether cataloging public T cell receptors could identify signatures of past pathogen exposure. The study used immunosequencing to profile the T cell repertoires of several hundred subjects and linked those repertoires to cytomegalovirus serostatus. Along with the roughly 710-subject first cohort, a separate validation cohort of around 110 different subjects was used. High-throughput TCR immunosequencing, statistical association of individual TCRs with disease status, and machine learning were combined to predict cytomegalovirus infection status. To study patterns of TCR occurrence, a later analysis re-analyzed previously published TCR beta repertoires from 550 to 800 donors and added high-resolution HLA genotyping. Rather than using new phenotypic data, the later analysis identified candidate immune exposures from TCR beta sequences and from how often those sequences occurred across donors. In an earlier analysis of several hundred of the donors, high-throughput TCR beta sequencing was used to judge whether each TCR beta V gene segment behaved as functional or pseudogenic. Donor age, sex, ethnicity and CMV serostatus were compiled alongside the repertoire data. A later genetic analysis took genome-wide SNP genotypes for about 65% of the 666 donors and used that subset as a discovery cohort. Every repertoire in the discovery cohort had been generated on one and the same sequencing platform. HLA typing covered class I and class II loci at four-digit resolution. The number of typed donors differed by locus: about 629-640 for A, B, C, DRB1 and DQB1; approximately 540 for DQA1; some 590 for DPA1; and some 470 for DPB1. Roughly five DR-DQ haplotypes were handled as single units for association and clustering because linkage in the cohort was strong. Across 300 to 400 genotyped donors of the cohort, an average of about 200,000 unique TCR beta nucleotide sequences per donor were sequenced, and approximately 17% of those sequences were non-productive. Study-wide conclusions, independent of this receptor: The earlier analysis of approximately 560 of the donors excluded some 16 rarely observed V segments, including chromosome 9 orphons, because counts were too low. A further reported finding was that TCR beta sequences accurately predicted the HLA-A and HLA-B alleles for most subjects in the first cohort. The cohort was sequenced for TCR beta chains only, and without alpha or paired-chain data the features that could be detected were limited. The authors suggested that the approach could potentially be extended to other disease states and immunological phenotypes. In a later analysis, most CMV-associated TCR beta chains were found to appear HLA-restricted, with HLA associations seemingly driven largely by CMV exposure. The only immune exposure information available for the cohort was CMV serostatus. In vitro tests confirmed that a few of the cytomegalovirus-associated TCR beta chains recognize cytomegalovirus antigens. In an earlier analysis of a few hundred of the donors, most TCR beta V segments were observed in productive rearrangements about 90% or about 30% of the time, broadly matching IMGT annotations. HLA typing was unavailable for some donors at each locus, so association tests used only the typed subset. According to a later analysis, TCR association rates differed among HLA loci, with DRB1 alleles showing the most associated TCRs and HLA-C alleles showing the fewest. V-gene and J-gene trimming of TCR beta chains was associated with a missense DCLRE1C variant in a later genetic analysis, and the association was replicated in an independent cohort. Across donors, most TCR sequences were observed very rarely, whereas some public TCRs were present in many individuals. Cytomegalovirus status was reported to be diagnosed by the classifier with high specificity and sensitivity in both the original and validation cohorts. Strong co-occurrence of HLA alleles, especially DR and DQ, made assigning TCR associations to individual alleles difficult. A later analysis associated about 18,000 TCR beta sequences with specific HLA alleles at a false discovery rate of 0.05. In a later analysis, HLA-associated TCR beta chains were found to be more clonally expanded and to have lower generation probabilities than equally common non-associated chains. Because the 87-base-pair reads could not distinguish some IMGT-functional V segments, including TRBV6-2 and TRBV6-3, those segments were excluded. A group of highly shared sequence variants was considered likely to be a technical artifact of the sequencing pipeline. Correlated functional status among segregating V segments might be attributable to linkage disequilibrium, but an unknown experimental factor could not be ruled out. Several of the top co-occurrence clusters appeared to be linked to parvovirus B19, influenza, CMV and Epstein-Barr virus, according to a later analysis. Roughly uniform sequencing depth across donors was assumed in presence/absence analyses, although this assumption may not hold. In a later genetic analysis, fewer N-insertions in productive TCRs were reported among donors in an Asian-associated ancestry cluster than the roughly 700-donor mean. The study gave a list of about 170 TCR beta chains associated with cytomegalovirus.

Sequences SGHKS (CDR1) and YYEKEE (CDR2) are obtained from the germline V gene (reference sequence). Its CDR3 holds 15 amino acids, cysteine through phenylalanine. Only the CDR3 region is kept as DNA, spanning 45 bases read in frame from base 1. V was cut back by 1 base and J by 4 bases, leaving a gap of 12 bases between them. Library preparation was by the immunoSEQ multiplex PCR assay. For the multiplex PCR, a mixture combining 60 forward primers for TCR Vbeta segments and 13 reverse primers for TCR Jbeta segments was used. The CDR3 region of rearranged TCR beta genes was amplified from genomic DNA by a multiplex PCR assay. Amplified TCR beta libraries were sequenced as 87-base-pair reads on the Illumina HiSeq System. The study's processing was this. A later analysis tallied some 79 million unique TCR beta chains across the approximately 670 repertoires, and some 12 million of those chains were shared by two or more donors. Raw reads were error-corrected and collapsed into unique sequences with a nearest-neighbor algorithm that merged closely related sequences to remove PCR and sequencing errors. CDR3 sequences were aligned to IMGT reference sequences to assign V, D and J gene segments. For a sequence to be retained, a match of at least six nucleotides was required to both a V gene segment and a J gene segment. A rearrangement was called productive if the CDR3 had no stop codons and remained in frame with V and J, and every other rearrangement was called non-productive. CDR3 was defined by IMGT convention, running from the second conserved V-encoded cysteine to the conserved J-encoded phenylalanine. The earlier analysis of about 530 of the donors excluded any sequence lacking an unambiguous match to a single V gene segment. In an earlier analysis of approximately 550 of the donors, V segments were called functional above 56.7% productive rearrangements and were called segregating when the between-donor standard deviation exceeded 5%. A statistical classification framework was built for diagnosing cytomegalovirus status from the catalog of TCR beta chain sequences. V and J gene assignment, in a later analysis, came from comparing TCR nucleotide sequences with IMGT/GENE-DB human TR gene sequences. In a later analysis, CDR3 sequences and most-parsimonious VDJ recombination scenarios were assigned using the TCRdist pipeline. In a later analysis, every TCR beta chain was defined by the combination of its CDR3 amino acid sequence and its V-gene family, and reads without a unique V-gene family were dropped. A later analysis removed several hundred highly shared, low-generation-probability nucleotide sequences to deal with suspected cross-contamination and a sequencing artifact. A later analysis calculated a clonal expansion index for each public chain from normalized within-repertoire ranks of inferred template counts. A later analysis computed generation probabilities with a VDJ recombination model fitted to out-of-frame rearrangements, and checked the results against IGoR. In a later analysis, hypergeometric tests were used to score TCR-TCR, TCR-HLA and TCR-CMV co-occurrence, with a repertoire-size bias correction applied to TCR pairs. In a later analysis, false discovery rates were estimated by permuting HLA or CMV assignments 20 times. A later analysis grouped co-occurring TCRs with DBSCAN, adding TCRdist sequence similarity when clustering within HLA-allele-positive subsets. Co-occurrence clustering excluded repertoires with fewer than 30,000 or more than 120,000 public chains, plus five with anomalous nucleotide sharing. The table was pulled from immuneACCESS by TCRdb, which kept in-frame rearrangements only. Such tables lose some clones; where checked, under half of the loss comes from unresolved V genes, and the rest has no known cause. That table furnishes V, J and clone size, whereas the DNA furnished D and trimming. The table for this sample lists about 180,000 clones; roughly 85% of them were counted only once. 0.69% of the sample goes to the ten largest clones.

In total, 666 healthy bone marrow donors made up the cohort. At the time of sampling, every cohort member was nominally healthy, though immune exposures that went unrecorded were likely present. The donor tested CMV seronegative, placing the donor among the 350 to 400 seronegative members of the cohort. A peripheral blood sample was collected from each donor, and TCR beta sequencing was performed on peripheral blood mononuclear cells. Genomic DNA was extracted from the blood cell samples with the Qiagen DNeasy Blood Extraction Kit. The rearranged chain carries TRBV5-5 and TRBJ1-5; TRBD1 might be the D gene, on 5 matching bases. Sequencing was done on a sample of PBMCs. The TCR was taken from a woman aged 40 to 50 in good health and CMV-seronegative. The nucleotides read TGTGCCAGCAGCTTGTCCGGGACTCTTAATCAGCCCCAGCATTTT. This gives the protein CASSLSGTLNQPQHF.